The T cell receptor (beta chain) described here comes from a study of blood T cell repertoires in COVID-19. Study-level background: Acute and convalescent COVID-19 samples came from the United States, Italy and Spain.

Researchers sorted participants into cohorts using their self-reported clinical history. The germline V and J ends were trimmed by 0 bases and 5 bases, with 7 bases remaining between them. There are 13 residues in the CDR3. The germline CDR1 and CDR2 sequences are LGHDT and YNNKEL (reference sequence). Measured with immunoSEQ multiplex PCR; TCRdb has only the in-frame clones, and not every one. The repertoire holds 130,000 to 150,000 clones, with around 89% as singletons. The chain recombines TRBV3-1 (or the pseudogene TRBV3-2) with TRBJ1-2; D gene unclear. Sequencing input: PBMCs or T cells enriched from blood (not recorded which). The origin of this receptor is a woman in her 30s with acute COVID-19. The CDR3 DNA follows: TGTGCCAGCAGCCAAGATCCCCTATATGGCTACACCTTC. Its translation is CASSQDPLYGYTF.